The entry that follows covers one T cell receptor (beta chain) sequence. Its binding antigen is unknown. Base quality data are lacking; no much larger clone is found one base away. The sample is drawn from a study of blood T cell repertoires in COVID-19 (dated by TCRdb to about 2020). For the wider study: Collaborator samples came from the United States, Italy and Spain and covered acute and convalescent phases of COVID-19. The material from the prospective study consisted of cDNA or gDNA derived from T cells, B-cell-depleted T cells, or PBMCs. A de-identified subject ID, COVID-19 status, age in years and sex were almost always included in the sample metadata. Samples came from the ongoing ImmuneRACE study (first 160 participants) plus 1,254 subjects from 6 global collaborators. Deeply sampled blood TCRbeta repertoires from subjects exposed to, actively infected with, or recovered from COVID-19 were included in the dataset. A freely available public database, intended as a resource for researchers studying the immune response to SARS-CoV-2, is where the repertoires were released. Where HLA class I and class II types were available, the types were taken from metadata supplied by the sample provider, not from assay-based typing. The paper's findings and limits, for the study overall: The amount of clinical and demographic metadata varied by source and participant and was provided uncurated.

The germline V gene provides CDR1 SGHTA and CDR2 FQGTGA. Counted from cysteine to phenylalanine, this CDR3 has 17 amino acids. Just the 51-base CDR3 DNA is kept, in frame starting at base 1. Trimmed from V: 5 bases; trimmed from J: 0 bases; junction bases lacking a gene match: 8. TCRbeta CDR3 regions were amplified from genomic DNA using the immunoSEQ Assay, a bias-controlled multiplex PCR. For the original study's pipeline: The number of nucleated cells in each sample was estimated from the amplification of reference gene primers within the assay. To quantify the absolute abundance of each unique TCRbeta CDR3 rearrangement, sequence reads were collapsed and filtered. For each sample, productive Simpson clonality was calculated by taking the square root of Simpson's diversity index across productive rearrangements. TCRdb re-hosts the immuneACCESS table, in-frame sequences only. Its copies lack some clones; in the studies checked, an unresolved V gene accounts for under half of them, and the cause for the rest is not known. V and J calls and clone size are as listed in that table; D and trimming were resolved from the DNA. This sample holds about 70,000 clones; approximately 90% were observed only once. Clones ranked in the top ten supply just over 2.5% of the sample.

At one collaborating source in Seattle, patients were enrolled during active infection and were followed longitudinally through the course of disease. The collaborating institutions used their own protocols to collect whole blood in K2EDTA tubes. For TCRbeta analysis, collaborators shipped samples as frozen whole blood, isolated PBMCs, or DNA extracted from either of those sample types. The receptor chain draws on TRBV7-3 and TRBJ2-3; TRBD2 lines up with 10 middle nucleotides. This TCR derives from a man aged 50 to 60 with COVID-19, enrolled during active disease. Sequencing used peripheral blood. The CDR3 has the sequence CASSPTRLAGSTDTQYF. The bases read TGTGCCAGCAGCCCAACCAGACTAGCGGGTAGCACAGATACGCAGTATTTT.